This TCR beta chain was recovered during a study of T cell clones after liver transplantation. Overall study context: Standard immunosuppression, with no induction, continued until 12-24 months after transplant. Findings and caveats of the study: Small, mixed patient groups and varying post-transplant times limit these conclusions. In a couple of subjects, few donor cells limited the measurable donor-reactive repertoire.

About this clone: Antigen unknown.

Profiled with immunoSEQ multiplex PCR; TCRdb holds only in-frame clones, not every one. The sample lists approximately 70,000 clones, 80% to 90% occurring once. The germline V gene has CDR1 MNHNS and CDR2 SASEGT. CDR3 length: 13 residues. With 5 bases clipped from V and 5 bases from J, the junction kept 6 bases outside the gene matches. This receptor was identified in a human patient who received a liver transplant. The graft donor may have contributed some T cells. The V gene is TRBV6-1, the J gene TRBJ2-7; 7 bases align to TRBD1. Sequenced here: CD4+ T cells from blood, sampled around 50 months after liver transplant. DNA of the CDR3: TGTGCCAGCAGTTATAACACAGGGGACGAGCAGTACTTC. Translated: CASSYNTGDEQYF.